Each of the 25 T cell receptor beta chains below was sequenced from the same sample in a study of shared T cell receptors in the human thymus. Profiling relied on immunoSEQ multiplex PCR, and the TCRdb table lists in-frame clones only, not all of them. This sample has about 730,000 clones, with approximately 85% found just once. The sample was also linked to a second study, of human thymus T cells.

Specimen: thymocytes. The receptors stem from a girl under three years old with a congenital heart defect.

The chain has TRBV25-1 and TRBJ1-3; weak D call: TRBD1 (6 bases). V dropped 3 bases and J dropped 4 bases, with 13 bases sitting between them. The CDR3 has 15 residues. Per the germline V gene, CDR1 is MGHDK and CDR2 is SYGVNS. The CDR3 region has the DNA TGTGCCAGCAGTGATACAGGGTCATCAGGAAACACCATATATTTT. Translating it yields CASSDTGSSGNTIYF.

J is TRBJ1-5 and V is TRBV6-1, with D possibly being TRBD1 (5 bases). Per germline, CDR1 MNHNS and CDR2 SASEGT. Trimming removed 2 bases at V and 9 bases at J, with 20 bases between. CDR3 length: 16 residues. The CDR3 nucleotides read TGTGCCAGCAGTGAACGGGGGGTTGGGCTCCTCAGGCCCCAGCATTTT. Protein: CASSERGVGLLRPQHF.

This clone is a singleton in its sample. The V call is TRBV20-1, the J call TRBJ1-2; TRBD1 matches at 9 bases. CDR3 length equals 11 residues. The J segment lost 5 bases and the V segment lost 5 bases, leaving 0 bases of the junction unmatched. Germline assignment: CDR1 DFQATT and CDR2 SNEGSKA (reference sequence). This chain's CDR3 is CSAGQGYGYTF. DNA of the CDR3: TGCAGTGCTGGACAGGGGTATGGCTACACCTTC.

The V and J genes are TRBV6-1 and TRBJ2-7; tentatively, D is TRBD1 (6 bases). This CDR3 comprises 15 residues. Germline V gene sequence: CDR1 MNHNS, CDR2 SASEGT. V was cut by 6 bases and J by 0 bases, with 15 bases left in between. The CDR3 sequence: CASRAPGQHSYEQYF. As DNA, the CDR3 is TGTGCCAGCAGGGCACCGGGACAACACTCCTACGAGCAGTACTTC.

The genes are TRBV7-6 and TRBJ1-3, with D hard to call. The CDR3 runs to 14 residues. Looked up from germline, CDR1 is SGHVS and CDR2 is FNYEAQ. Deletions cut 5 bases from V and 0 bases from J, with 8 bases between. The CDR3 DNA sequence: TGTGCCAGCAGCCGGAGTTTCTCTGGAAACACCATATATTTT. It is translated as CASSRSFSGNTIYF.

This clone appeared once. The chain is built from TRBV5-6 and TRBJ2-7; the D gene is possibly TRBD1 (6 bases). The V gene lost 3 bases and the J gene lost 4 bases, with 20 bases spanning the gap. Germline V gene data show CDR1 as SGHDT and CDR2 as YYEEEE. The CDR3 contains 16 residues. CDR3 in DNA: TGTGCCAGCAGCTCAGACAGGTCTCAGACAGTTTACGAGCAGTACTTC. Translated: CASSSDRSQTVYEQYF. The variable domain in full, with the rest retrieved from reference TRBV5-6 and TRBJ2-7, is DAGVTQSPTHLIKTRGQQVTLRCSPKSGHDTVSWYQQALGQGPQFIFQYYEEEERQRGNFPDRFSGHQFPNYSSELNVNALLLGDSALYLCASSSDRSQTVYEQYFGPGTRLTVT.

In this sample, this clone turned up once. The rearrangement joins TRBV19 to TRBJ1-1, with D tentatively TRBD1 (5 bases). The V end was cut by 7 bases, the J end by 3 bases, with 18 bases between. In germline, CDR1 is LNHDA, CDR2 SQIVND (reference sequence). The CDR3 covers 15 residues. CDR3 region: CASKGWQGGDTEAFF. DNA for the CDR3: TGTGCCAGTAAAGGGTGGCAGGGAGGGGACACTGAAGCTTTCTTT.

This clone occurred a few times. This chain connects TRBV30 to TRBJ2-7; D gene uncertain. Germline CDR1 GTSNPN, CDR2 SVGIG (reference sequence). The CDR3 loop spans 15 amino acids. The V end was cut by 0 bases, the J end by 0 bases, with 12 bases between. The CDR3 sequence is CAWSVATVPSYEQYF. The CDR3, as DNA: TGTGCCTGGAGTGTAGCTACAGTGCCCTCCTACGAGCAGTACTTC.

This sequence joins TRBV18 and TRBJ2-7; 7 bases align to TRBD1. Germline CDR1 KGHSH, CDR2 LQKENI. V was pared by 3 bases and J by 0 bases, with 8 bases of the junction left unmatched. The CDR3 has 16 amino acids. Here the CDR3 reads CASSPGTVDHSYEQYF. The CDR3 DNA reads as TGTGCCAGCTCACCCGGGACAGTTGATCACTCCTACGAGCAGTACTTC.

V usage is TRBV5-1 and J usage is TRBJ1-6; D gene uncertain. Trimming removed 9 bases at V and 6 bases at J, with 22 bases between. Germline-derived CDR1 and CDR2 are SGHRS and YFSETQ. This CDR3 region has 16 residues. CDR3 DNA sequence: TGCGCCACCTACATAGGAGCCTCGAAGCCTAATTCACCCCTCCACTTT. Its protein product is CATYIGASKPNSPLHF.

This chain joins TRBV19 and TRBJ2-4; D may be TRBD2 (6 bases). Germline values: CDR1 LNHDA, CDR2 SQIVND (reference sequence). The CDR3 consists of 14 residues. The germline V and J ends were trimmed by 5 bases and 10 bases, with 18 bases remaining between them. CDR3 sequence reads: CASSFRDWNDIQYF. The DNA for the CDR3 is TGTGCCAGTAGTTTCCGGGACTGGAATGATATTCAGTACTTC.

This chain links TRBV5-1 with TRBJ2-2; 7 bases fit TRBD2. Per the germline V gene, CDR1 is SGHRS and CDR2 is YFSETQ. The V segment lost 0 bases and the J segment 6 bases; nucleotides outside the gene matches: 2. There are 14 residues in the CDR3. The CDR3 DNA reads as TGCGCCAGCAGCTTGGGACTAGCTGCCGGGGAGCTGTTTTTT. It is translated as CASSLGLAAGELFF.

The rearrangement joins TRBV19 to TRBJ2-3; no clear D gene. Trimming left V 6 bases short and J 3 bases short, with 13 bases between. CDR1 and CDR2 (germline): LNHDA, SQIVND (reference sequence). The CDR3 sequence is 14 residues long. The CDR3 spells CASSTTSTTDTQYF. CDR3 bases: TGTGCCAGTAGCACCACCAGTACGACAGATACGCAGTATTTT.

The chain combines TRBV14 with TRBJ2-7; tentatively, D is TRBD1 (6 bases). Germline assignment: CDR1 SGHDN and CDR2 FVKESK. The germline V and J ends were trimmed by 4 bases and 0 bases, with 16 bases remaining between them. This CDR3 is 16 amino acids long. The CDR3 region has the DNA TGTGCCAGCAGCCTAGAACCGGGACAATCCTCCTACGAGCAGTACTTC. This translates into CASSLEPGQSSYEQYF.

The CDR3 here is CASSQSGTGTSGGPTYEQYF. CDR3 DNA: TGCGCCAGCAGCCAATCAGGCACCGGGACTAGCGGGGGGCCCACCTACGAGCAGTACTTC. The chain combines TRBV4-1 with TRBJ2-7, with 15 bases matching TRBD2. CDR1 MGHRA and CDR2 YSYEKL come from the germline V gene. Trimming removed 2 bases from V and 2 bases from J; junction bases left unmatched: 13. The length of the CDR3 is 20 residues.

This clone was detected a few times. The chain combines TRBV29-1 with TRBJ1-2, with D uncertain. The length of the CDR3 is 13 residues. The V gene's germline CDR1 is SQVTM and CDR2 ANQGSEA. V was shortened by 2 bases and J by 4 bases, with 11 bases between the two germline ends. The CDR3 loop reads CSVEFTQSYGYTF. The CDR3 DNA reads as TGCAGCGTTGAATTCACACAGTCCTATGGCTACACCTTC.

As concerns this clone: It is likely a read error, because the conserved phenylalanine at the end of the CDR3 is missing. Because the CDR3's place on the DNA is in doubt, the DNA is left out and the CDR3 is given as listed by TCRdb. The chain is built from TRBV7-9 and TRBJ1-2; the tabulated D call, TRBD1, remains unverified against the DNA. The CDR3 sequence runs 12 residues, both termini included. Per the germline V gene, CDR1 is SEHNR and CDR2 is FQNEAQ (reference sequence). CDR3 loop: CASSRDKDRAVA.

The chain employs TRBV14 and TRBJ2-2; a possible D gene is TRBD1 (5 bases). In germline, CDR1 is SGHDN, CDR2 FVKESK. The V and J ends lost 0 bases and 3 bases respectively, with 17 bases between them. The CDR3 spans 18 residues. CDR3 loop: CASSQDSGHWYYTGELFF. The CDR3, as DNA: TGTGCCAGCAGCCAAGACAGTGGACACTGGTACTACACCGGGGAGCTGTTTTTT.

This clone was detected only once. This chain connects TRBV30 to TRBJ1-1; 11 bases are a match to TRBD1. The trim removed 3 bases at V and 0 bases at J, leaving 15 bases unmatched. CDR1 GTSNPN and CDR2 SVGIG come from the germline V gene (reference sequence). This CDR3 spans 19 amino acids. The CDR3, as DNA: TGTGCCTGGAGATGTTTCCACCGGGGACAGGGGGTATTGAACACTGAAGCTTTCTTT. Translating gives CAWRCFHRGQGVLNTEAFF.

The chain uses TRBV10-3 and TRBJ1-2; 12 bases align to TRBD1. V lost 5 bases and J lost 8; bases outside the gene matches: 12. Looked up from germline, CDR1 is ENHRY and CDR2 is SYGVKD. The length of the CDR3 is 16 residues. The CDR3 DNA reads TGTGCCATCAGTCCGGGACAGGGGGCTCTCCTCTGGGGCTACACCTTC. This gives the protein CAISPGQGALLWGYTF.

There are a few counts of this clone. The rearrangement uses TRBV4-1 and TRBJ2-1; D is unresolved. Trimming removed 0 bases from V and 3 bases from J, with 12 bases in between. Germline values: CDR1 MGHRA, CDR2 YSYEKL. The CDR3 length is 16 residues. CDR3 in DNA: TGCGCCAGCAGCCAAGATTCACAGTGCCTCTACAATGAGCAGTTCTTC. Translation: CASSQDSQCLYNEQFF.

This chain links TRBV28 with TRBJ1-2, with TRBD1 as a possible D gene (6 bases). This CDR3 region has 15 residues. V lost 4 bases and J lost 4, with 16 bases in between. Germline V gives CDR1 MDHEN, CDR2 SYDVKM. CDR3 protein: CASSSPNRVGYGYTF. Written as DNA, the CDR3 is TGTGCCAGCAGTTCCCCGAACAGGGTTGGCTATGGCTACACCTTC.

This clone has just one count. V and J are TRBV5-1 and TRBJ2-3; TRBD2 matches at 7 bases. Germline V lookup: CDR1 SGHRS, CDR2 YFSETQ. This CDR3 has 16 amino acids. With V trimmed by 0 bases and J by 6 bases, 10 bases remained unmatched. CDR3 loop: CASSLAVTREGDTQYF. The CDR3 DNA follows: TGCGCCAGCAGCTTGGCTGTGACGAGGGAGGGGGATACGCAGTATTTT.

The V gene is TRBV4-3, the J gene TRBJ1-5, with D possibly being TRBD1 (5 bases). The germline V gene encodes CDR1 LGHNA and CDR2 YSLEER. Trimming took off 3 bases at V and 7 bases at J, with 16 bases between the two ends. The CDR3 has 15 residues. The CDR3: CASSQYRQSSQPQHF. For the CDR3, the DNA is TGCGCCAGCAGCCAGTACAGACAGTCCAGCCAGCCCCAGCATTTT.

This clone was seen only once. The chain carries TRBV4-1 and TRBJ1-4; D is possibly TRBD1 (5 bases). V shed 1 base and J shed 8 bases, with 11 bases lying between them. The CDR3 is 14 amino acids. Germline loops: CDR1 MGHRA, CDR2 YSYEKL. This chain's CDR3 is CASSQGGSSEKLFF. The CDR3 nucleotides are TGCGCCAGCAGCCAAGGGGGCAGTAGCGAAAAACTGTTTTTT.